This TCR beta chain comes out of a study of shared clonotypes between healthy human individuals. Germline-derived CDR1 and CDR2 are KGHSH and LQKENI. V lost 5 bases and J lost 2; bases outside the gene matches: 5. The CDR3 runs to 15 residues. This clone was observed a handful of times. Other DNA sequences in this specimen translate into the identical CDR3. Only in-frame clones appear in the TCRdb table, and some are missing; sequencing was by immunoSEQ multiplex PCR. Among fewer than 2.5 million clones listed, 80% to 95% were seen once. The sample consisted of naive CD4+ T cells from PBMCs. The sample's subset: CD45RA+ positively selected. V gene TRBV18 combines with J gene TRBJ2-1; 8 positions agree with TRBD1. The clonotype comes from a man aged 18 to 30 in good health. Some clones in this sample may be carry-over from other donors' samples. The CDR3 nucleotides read TGTGCCAGCTCAACAGGACAGGGAGCCTACAATGAGCAGTTCTTC. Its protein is CASSTGQGAYNEQFF.